The source of this TCR beta chain is a study of T cell responses to AZD1222 COVID-19 vaccine. Using immunoSEQ multiplex PCR, the repertoire was profiled, and TCRdb retains in-frame clones only, with some absent. The sample consists of roughly 200,000 clones, roughly nine tenths of them appearing once. Of note for this clone: What it binds is unknown.

Germline V gene data show CDR1 as SGHNT and CDR2 as YYREEE (reference sequence). The CDR3 consists of 15 residues. Trimming stripped 6 bases from V and 5 bases from J, with 20 bases between. Regarding the study as a whole: No day 14 peak samples; only post-peak repertoires were characterized. Just five or six AZD1222 recipients were seropositive at baseline. The donor cohort was predominantly white British with a female majority, and clonal diversity may have been underestimated. With two AZD1222 doses given, Spike-specific TCR breadth and depth both rose.

Sample: peripheral blood, taken 28 days after the second AZD1222 dose. The clonotype originates from an adult who received the AZD1222 COVID-19 vaccine. J is TRBJ2-5 and V is TRBV5-4, with D tentatively TRBD1 (6 bases). CDR3 loop: CASTSWGLGVETQYF. CDR3 DNA: TGTGCCAGCACCTCATGGGGGCTCGGGGTGGAGACCCAGTACTTC.